One and the same sample provided the 8 T cell receptor beta chains below, sequenced in a study of T cell responses to AZD1222 COVID-19 vaccine. The assay was immunoSEQ multiplex PCR, and TCRdb's table has in-frame clones only and misses some. Of about 120,000 clones in the sample, about 90% were seen once. Material: peripheral blood, obtained 28 days after the second AZD1222 dose. The receptor set was obtained from an adult who received the AZD1222 COVID-19 vaccine.

The chain is built from TRBV28 and TRBJ1-5; maybe TRBD1 (6 bases). V dropped 7 bases and J dropped 5 bases, with 12 bases sitting between them. CDR3 length equals 13 residues. CDR1 MDHEN and CDR2 SYDVKM come from the germline V gene. The CDR3: CASTPTGYQPQHF. In nucleotides, the CDR3 is TGTGCCAGCACACCGACAGGCTATCAGCCCCAGCATTTT.

The chain carries TRBV11-1 and TRBJ2-5; the match to TRBD2 covers 11 bases. Germline CDR1 SGHAT, CDR2 FQDESV (reference sequence). Trimming took 5 bases from V and 1 from J; bases not matched to a gene: 6. The CDR3 sequence is 16 residues long. CDR3 coding DNA: TGTGCCAGCAGCCCCCTAGCGGGAGGCCTCCAAGAGACCCAGTACTTC. Protein product: CASSPLAGGLQETQYF.

The V call is TRBV28, the J call TRBJ1-3; 9 positions agree with TRBD1. J gave up 4 bases and V 10 bases, and 5 bases lay outside the gene matches. The germline V gene has CDR1 MDHEN and CDR2 SYDVKM. The CDR3 consists of 13 residues. CDR3 nucleotide sequence: TGTGCCACCCTCGGGACAGGGGGAAACACCATATATTTT. Translating it yields CATLGTGGNTIYF.

The chain uses TRBV28 and TRBJ1-2; D gene unclear. The germline V and J ends were trimmed by 5 bases and 8 bases, with 15 bases remaining between them. The CDR3 length is 13 residues. Germline V gives CDR1 MDHEN, CDR2 SYDVKM. CDR3 bases: TGTGCCAGCAGTCCTGGGGAGACTCGGGGCTACACCTTC. It yields the protein CASSPGETRGYTF.

This chain uses TRBV11-2 with TRBJ2-6; D may be TRBD2 (7 bases). Germline V CDR1 and CDR2: SGHAT, FQNNGV. The CDR3 has 18 amino acids. V was cut by 4 bases and J by 2 bases, with 18 bases left in between. The CDR3 DNA reads as TGTGCCAGCAGCTCCTACAGGGAGGGTCTGGCTGGGGCCAACGTCCTGACTTTC. This sequence encodes CASSSYREGLAGANVLTF.

The chain has TRBV6-2 or TRBV6-3 and TRBJ2-3, with D uncertain. This CDR3 comprises 14 residues. V dropped 0 bases and J dropped 8 bases, with 12 bases sitting between them. From germline, CDR1 is MNHEY and CDR2 SVGEGT. The CDR3 sequence: CASSYSLGPPTQYF. CDR3 sequence (DNA): TGTGCCAGCAGTTACTCCTTGGGTCCCCCTACGCAGTATTTT.

V gene TRBV3-1 (or the pseudogene TRBV3-2) combines with J gene TRBJ2-7; D gene unclear. CDR1 LGHDT and CDR2 YNNKEL come from the germline V gene (reference sequence). V lost 4 bases and J lost 4, with 11 bases in between. The CDR3 has 13 amino acids. The CDR3 is CASSPHGLYEQYF. The CDR3 bases are TGTGCCAGCAGCCCACACGGGCTATACGAGCAGTACTTC.

The chain employs TRBV7-8 and TRBJ2-7; 8 bases are shared with TRBD2. After removal of 1 base from V and 3 bases from J, the junction contained 8 bases not matched to a gene. The CDR3 is made up of 16 amino acids. Germline CDR1 is SGHVS and CDR2 is FQNEAQ. The CDR3 sequence: CASSLVGSRGGYEQYF. In DNA, the CDR3 is TGTGCCAGCAGCTTAGTCGGCTCTCGGGGGGGCTACGAGCAGTACTTC.